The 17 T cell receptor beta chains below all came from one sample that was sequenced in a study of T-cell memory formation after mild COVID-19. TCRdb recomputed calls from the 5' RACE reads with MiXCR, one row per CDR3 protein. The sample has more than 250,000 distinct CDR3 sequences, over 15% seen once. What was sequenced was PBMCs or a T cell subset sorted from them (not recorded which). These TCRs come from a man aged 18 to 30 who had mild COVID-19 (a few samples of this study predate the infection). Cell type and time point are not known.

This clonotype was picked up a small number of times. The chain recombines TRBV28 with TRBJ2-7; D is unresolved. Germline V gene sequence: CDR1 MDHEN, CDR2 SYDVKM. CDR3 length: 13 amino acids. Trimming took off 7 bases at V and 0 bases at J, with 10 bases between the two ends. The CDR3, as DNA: TGTGCCAGCACGGACCCGCGCTCCTACGAGCAGTACGTC. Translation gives CASTDPRSYEQYV.

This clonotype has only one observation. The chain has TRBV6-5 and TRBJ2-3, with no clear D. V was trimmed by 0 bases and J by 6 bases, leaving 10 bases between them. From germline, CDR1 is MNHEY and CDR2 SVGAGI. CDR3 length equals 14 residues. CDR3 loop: CASSYSLGSDTQYF. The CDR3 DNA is TGTGCCAGCAGTTACTCCCTCGGGTCGGATACGCAGTATTTT.

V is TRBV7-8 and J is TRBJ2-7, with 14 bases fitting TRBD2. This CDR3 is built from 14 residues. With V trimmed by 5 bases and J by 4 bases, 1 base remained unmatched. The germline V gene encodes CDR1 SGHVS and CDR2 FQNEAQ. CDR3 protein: CASSGLAGGYEQYF. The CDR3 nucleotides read TGTGCCAGCAGCGGACTAGCGGGGGGATACGAGCAGTACTTC.

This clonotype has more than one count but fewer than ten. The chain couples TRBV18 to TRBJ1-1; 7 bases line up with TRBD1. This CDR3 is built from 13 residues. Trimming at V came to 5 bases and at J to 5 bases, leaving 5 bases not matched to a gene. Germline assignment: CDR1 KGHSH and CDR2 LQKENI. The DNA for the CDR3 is TGTGCCAGCTCAACAGGGGAGGATACTGAAGCTTTCTTT. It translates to CASSTGEDTEAFF.

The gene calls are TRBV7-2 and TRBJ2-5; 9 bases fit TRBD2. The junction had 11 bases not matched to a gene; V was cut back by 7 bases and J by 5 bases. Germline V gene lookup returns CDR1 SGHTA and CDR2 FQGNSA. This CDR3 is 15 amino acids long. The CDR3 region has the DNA TGTGCCAGCAACGAGAGGGCGGGGGGGCCCGAGACCCAGTACTTC. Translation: CASNERAGGPETQYF.

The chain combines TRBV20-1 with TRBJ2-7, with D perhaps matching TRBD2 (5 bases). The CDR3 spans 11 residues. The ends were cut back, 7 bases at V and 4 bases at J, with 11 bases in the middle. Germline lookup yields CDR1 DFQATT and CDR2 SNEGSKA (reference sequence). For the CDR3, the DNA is TGCAGTGTTAGTTCGGGATACGAGCAGTACTTC. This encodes CSVSSGYEQYF.

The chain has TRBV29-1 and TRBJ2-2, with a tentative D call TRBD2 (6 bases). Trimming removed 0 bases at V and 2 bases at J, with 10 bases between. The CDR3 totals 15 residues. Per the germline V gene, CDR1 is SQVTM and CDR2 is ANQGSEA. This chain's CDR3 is CSVEDGGSNTGELFF. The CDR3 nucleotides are TGCAGCGTTGAAGATGGGGGGTCCAACACCGGGGAGCTGTTTTTT.

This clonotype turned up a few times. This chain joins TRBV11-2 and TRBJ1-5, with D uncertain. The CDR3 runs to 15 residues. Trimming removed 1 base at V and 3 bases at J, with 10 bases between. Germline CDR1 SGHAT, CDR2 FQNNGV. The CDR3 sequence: CASSLGGESNQPQHF. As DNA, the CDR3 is TGTGCCAGCAGCTTAGGCGGGGAATCCAATCAGCCCCAGCATTTT.

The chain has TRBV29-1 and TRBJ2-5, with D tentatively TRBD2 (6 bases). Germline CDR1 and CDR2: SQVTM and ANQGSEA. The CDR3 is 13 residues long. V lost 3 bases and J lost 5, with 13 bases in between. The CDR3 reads CSVDTSQGETQYF. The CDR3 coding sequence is TGCAGCGTTGACACTAGCCAGGGTGAGACCCAGTACTTC.

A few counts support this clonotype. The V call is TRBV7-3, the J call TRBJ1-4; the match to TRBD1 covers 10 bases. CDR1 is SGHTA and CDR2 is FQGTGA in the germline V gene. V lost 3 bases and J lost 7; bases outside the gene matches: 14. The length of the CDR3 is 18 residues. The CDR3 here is CASSFGGTGVPPGEKLFF. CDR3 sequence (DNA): TGTGCCAGCAGCTTTGGCGGGACAGGGGTTCCGCCTGGTGAAAAACTGTTTTTT.

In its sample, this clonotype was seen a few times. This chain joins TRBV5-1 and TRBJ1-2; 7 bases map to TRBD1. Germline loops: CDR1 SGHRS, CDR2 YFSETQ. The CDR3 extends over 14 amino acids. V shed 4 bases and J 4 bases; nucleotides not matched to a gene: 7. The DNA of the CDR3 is TGCGCCAGCAGCCTTACAGGGGTGATCTATGGCTACACCTTC. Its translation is CASSLTGVIYGYTF. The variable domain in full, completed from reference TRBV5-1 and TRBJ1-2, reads KAGVTQTPRYLIKTRGQQVTLSCSPISGHRSVSWYQQTPGQGLQFLFEYFSETQRNKGNFPGRFSGRQFSNSRSEMNVSTLELGDSALYLCASSLTGVIYGYTFGSGTRLTVV.

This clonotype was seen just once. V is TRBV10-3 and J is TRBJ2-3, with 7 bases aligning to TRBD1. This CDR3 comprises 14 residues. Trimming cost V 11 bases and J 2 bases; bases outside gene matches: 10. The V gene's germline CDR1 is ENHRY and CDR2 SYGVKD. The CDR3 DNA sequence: TGTGCCTCAACCGGGACAGCGACCACAGATACGCAGTATTTT. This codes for CASTGTATTDTQYF.

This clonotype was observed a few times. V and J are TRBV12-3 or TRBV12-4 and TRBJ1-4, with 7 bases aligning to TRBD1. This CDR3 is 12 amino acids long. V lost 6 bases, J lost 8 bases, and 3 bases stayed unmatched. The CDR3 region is CASSSGGEKLFF. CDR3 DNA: TGTGCCAGCAGCTCAGGGGGGGAAAAACTGTTTTTT.

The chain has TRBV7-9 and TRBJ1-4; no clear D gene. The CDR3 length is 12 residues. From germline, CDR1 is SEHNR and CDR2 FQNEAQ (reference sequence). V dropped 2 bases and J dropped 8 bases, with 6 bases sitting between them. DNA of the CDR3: TGTGCCAGCAGCTTACAGAGGGAAAAACTGTTTTTT. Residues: CASSLQREKLFF.

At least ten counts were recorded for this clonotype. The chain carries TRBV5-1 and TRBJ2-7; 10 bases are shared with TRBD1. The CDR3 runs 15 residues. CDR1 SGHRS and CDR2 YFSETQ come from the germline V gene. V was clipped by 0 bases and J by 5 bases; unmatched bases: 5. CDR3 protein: CASSLEGQGSDEQYF. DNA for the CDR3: TGCGCCAGCAGCTTGGAGGGACAGGGGAGTGACGAGCAGTACTTC.

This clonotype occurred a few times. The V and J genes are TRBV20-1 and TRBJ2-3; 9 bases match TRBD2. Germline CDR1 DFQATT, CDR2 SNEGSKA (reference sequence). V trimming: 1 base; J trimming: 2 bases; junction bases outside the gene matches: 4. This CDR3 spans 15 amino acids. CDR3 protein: CSARVERGVTDTQYF. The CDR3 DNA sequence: TGCAGTGCTAGAGTTGAGCGGGGGGTCACAGATACGCAGTATTTT.

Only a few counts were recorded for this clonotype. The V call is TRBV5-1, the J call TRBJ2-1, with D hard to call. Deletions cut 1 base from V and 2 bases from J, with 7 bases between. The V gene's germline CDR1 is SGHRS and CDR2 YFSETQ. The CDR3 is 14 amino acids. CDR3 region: CASSLHGPYNEQFF. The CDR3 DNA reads TGCGCCAGCAGCTTGCACGGTCCCTACAATGAGCAGTTCTTC.